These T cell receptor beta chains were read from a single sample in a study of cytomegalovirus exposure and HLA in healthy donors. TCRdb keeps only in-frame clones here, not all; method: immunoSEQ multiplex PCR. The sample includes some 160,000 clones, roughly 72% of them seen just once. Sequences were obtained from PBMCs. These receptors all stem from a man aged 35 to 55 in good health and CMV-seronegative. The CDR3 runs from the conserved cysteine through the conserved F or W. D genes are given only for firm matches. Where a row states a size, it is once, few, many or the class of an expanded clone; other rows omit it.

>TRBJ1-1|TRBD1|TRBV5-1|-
TGCGCCAGCAGCTTGGTGACAGGGGACACTGAAGCTTTCTTT
CASSLVTGDTEAFF
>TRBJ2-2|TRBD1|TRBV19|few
TGTGCCAGTAGGGGACAGATTAGGACCGGGGAGCTGTTTTTT
CASRGQIRTGELFF
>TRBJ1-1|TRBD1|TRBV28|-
TGTGCCAGCAGTTTGACAGGGGCAGTCAGGGAAGCTTTCTTT
CASSLTGAVREAFF
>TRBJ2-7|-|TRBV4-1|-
TGCGCCAGCAGCCAAACGCCGGTGAGAGGAACCTACGAGCAGTACTTC
CASSQTPVRGTYEQYF
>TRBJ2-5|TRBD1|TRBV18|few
TGTGCCAGCTCACCACGGTGGACAGGGAAGAAAGCACTCGAAGAGACCCAGTACTTC
CASSPRWTGKKALEETQYF
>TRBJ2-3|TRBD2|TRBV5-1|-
TGCGCCAGCAGCCCCCCTGGCGGGAGCCCAGATACGCAGTATTTT
CASSPPGGSPDTQYF
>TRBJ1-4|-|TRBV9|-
TGTGCCAGCAGCTCCAGGACTGACGCTAATGAAAAACTGTTTTTT
CASSSRTDANEKLFF
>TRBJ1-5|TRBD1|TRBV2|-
TGTGCCAGCAGTGAAGGCAGGGGGCTAAGGCAGCCCCAGCATTTT
CASSEGRGLRQPQHF
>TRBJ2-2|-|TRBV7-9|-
TGTGCCAGCATGCCGGGAGCCGGGGAGCTGTTTTTT
CASMPGAGELFF
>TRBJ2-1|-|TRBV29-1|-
TGCAGCGTTGAGGTGACGGGGAGCAATGAGCAGTTCTTC
CSVEVTGSNEQFF
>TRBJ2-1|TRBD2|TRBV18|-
TGTGCCAGCTCACCACAGCGGGGGGCCGCCTACAATGAGCAGTTCTTC
CASSPQRGAAYNEQFF
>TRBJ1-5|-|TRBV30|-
TGTGCCTGGAGTGAGGGGGGCAATCAGCCCCAGCATTTT
CAWSEGGNQPQHF
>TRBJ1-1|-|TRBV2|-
TGTGCCAGCAGCGCCGGACTCAAGGAAGCTTTCTTT
CASSAGLKEAFF
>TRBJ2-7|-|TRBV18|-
TGTGCCAGCTCACCATTTATGAGAGGCTACGAGCAGTACTTC
CASSPFMRGYEQYF
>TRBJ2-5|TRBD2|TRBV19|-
TGTGCCAGTAGCCCTGGGGGGGTATGGGAGACCCAGTACTTC
CASSPGGVWETQYF
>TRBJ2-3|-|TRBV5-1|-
TGCGCCAGCAGCCCGGGTTTTTGGGGGCAAATGTCAGATACGCAGTATTTT
CASSPGFWGQMSDTQYF
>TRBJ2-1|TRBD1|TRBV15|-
TGTGCCACCAGCAGCGGACAGGGGAGTTACAGCTCCTACAATGAGCAGTTCTTC
CATSSGQGSYSSYNEQFF
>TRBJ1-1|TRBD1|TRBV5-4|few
TGTGCCAGCAGCTTGGGGGGCGGACAGGGCCTGAAAGGTAGCACTCCCGAAGCTTTCTTT
CASSLGGGQGLKGSTPEAFF